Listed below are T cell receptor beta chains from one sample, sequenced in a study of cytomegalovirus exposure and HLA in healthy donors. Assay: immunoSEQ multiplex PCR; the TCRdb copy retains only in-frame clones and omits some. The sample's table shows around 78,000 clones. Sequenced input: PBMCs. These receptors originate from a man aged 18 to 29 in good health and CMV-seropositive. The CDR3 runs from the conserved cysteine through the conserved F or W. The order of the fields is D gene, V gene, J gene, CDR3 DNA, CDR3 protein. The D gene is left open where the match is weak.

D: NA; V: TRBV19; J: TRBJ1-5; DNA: TGTGCCAGTAGTATTAGACAGTCTAGCAATCAGCCCCAGCATTTT; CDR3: CASSIRQSSNQPQHF
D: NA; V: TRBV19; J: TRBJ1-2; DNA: TGTGCCAGTAGTATAGATCGTCGGCGGACTAACTATGGCTACACCTTC; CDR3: CASSIDRRRTNYGYTF
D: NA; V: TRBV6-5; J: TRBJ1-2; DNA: TGTGCCAGCAGTATAACAGCTAACTATGGCTACACCTTC; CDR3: CASSITANYGYTF
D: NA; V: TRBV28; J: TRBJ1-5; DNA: TGTGCCAGCAGTTTAGGCAGGGGTCGTAATCAGCCCCAGCATTTT; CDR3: CASSLGRGRNQPQHF
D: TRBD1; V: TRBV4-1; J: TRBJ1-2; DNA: TGCGCCAGCAGCCAAGAGGCTCGGGACAGGGGGCTTGGCTACACCTTC; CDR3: CASSQEARDRGLGYTF
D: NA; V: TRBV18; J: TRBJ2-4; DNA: TGTGCCAGCTCAGCAAACAGGAATCCTCAAAACATTCAGTACTTC; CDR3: CASSANRNPQNIQYF
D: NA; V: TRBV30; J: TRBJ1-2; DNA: TGTGCCTGGGATGGGGCCCGTCCTCCCCTGGGGTACACCTTC; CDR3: CAWDGARPPLGYTF
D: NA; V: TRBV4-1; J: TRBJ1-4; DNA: TGCGCCAGCAGCCAAAATCCGGGCCCCAGGAGGGAAAAACTGTTTTTT; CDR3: CASSQNPGPRREKLFF
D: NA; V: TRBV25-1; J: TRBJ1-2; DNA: TGTGCCAGCAGTGGGATGAGGGATGGCTACACCTTC; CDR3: CASSGMRDGYTF
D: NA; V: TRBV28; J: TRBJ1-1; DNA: TGTGCCAGCTCTATTTTCCGGGTTTCGAACACTGAAGCTTTCTTT; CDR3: CASSIFRVSNTEAFF